The rows below give T cell receptor beta chains drawn from one sample of a study of T-cell memory formation after mild COVID-19. TCRdb used MiXCR to reprocess the 5' RACE reads, holding one entry per CDR3 protein. Of roughly 130,000 distinct CDR3 sequences listed, 15% to 20% are singletons. The specimen was PBMCs or a T cell subset sorted from them (not recorded which). The receptors were gathered from an adult woman who had mild COVID-19 (a few samples of this study predate the infection). Cell type and time point are not known. Each CDR3 is given without its conserved first and last residue. Not every row has a clone size; where given, it reads once, few, many or a size class.

TRBV27	13	TRBJ2-6	NA	ASSLMGYGANVLT
TRBV24-1	11	TRBJ2-1	NA	ATRTSGNNEQF
TRBV5-6	12	TRBJ1-2	few	ASSLVSRDYGYT
TRBV7-9	12	TRBJ1-5	few	ASSLSQGTQPQH
TRBV5-1	14	TRBJ2-3	NA	ASSLEGTGGTDTQY
TRBV2	11	TRBJ2-7	many	AMRTGGSYEQY
TRBV6-4	13	TRBJ2-2	few	ASSDSFRGGDELF
TRBV5-6	11	TRBJ1-5	NA	ASSLSGSEPQH
TRBV4-1	13	TRBJ2-7	few	ASSQEGTASYEQY
TRBV7-2	11	TRBJ2-1	few	ASQGLRYNEQF
TRBV3-1	13	TRBJ2-3	few	ASSQGTSGTDTQY
TRBV7-9	10	TRBJ1-1	few	ASSEQGSEAF
TRBV10-3	13	TRBJ2-7	few	AISEWQGAIYEQY
TRBV5-1	13	TRBJ2-7	NA	ASTQVQGRPGEQY
TRBV7-9	13	TRBJ2-3	NA	ASSAVAGSFDTQY
TRBV7-9	15	TRBJ2-1	many	ASSPRLAGQLSNEQF
TRBV24-1	12	TRBJ2-2	NA	ATSGTGGTGELF
TRBV5-1	11	TRBJ2-5	few	ASSWTHKETQY
TRBV10-3	14	TRBJ2-7	few	AISEGSAGVMNEQY
TRBV18	11	TRBJ1-1	few	ASSPLTGVEAF